This T cell receptor (beta chain) was recovered during a study of T cells in Graves' hyperthyroidism and ophthalmopathy. Amplified TCR beta CDR3 regions came from RNA transcripts. The study used the HTBI primer set for a first-round RT-PCR of the TCR CDR3. TCRdb independently ran MiXCR on the multiplex PCR reads; one entry per CDR3 protein. The repertoire has under 350,000 distinct CDR3 sequences, around 25% of them found once; the top ten carry roughly 24%. V lost 4 bases, J lost 13 bases, and 8 bases stayed unmatched. The CDR3 contains 12 residues. This clonotype was sampled from a man between 40 and 49 years old with Graves' hyperthyroidism that later progressed to Graves' ophthalmopathy. The chain couples TRBV12-3 or TRBV12-4 to TRBJ2-7; the match to TRBD1 covers 9 bases. What was sequenced was blood. This CDR3 reads CASSSSWDRAYF. The CDR3 DNA sequence: TGTGCCAGCAGTTCCAGCTGGGACAGGGCCTACTTC.